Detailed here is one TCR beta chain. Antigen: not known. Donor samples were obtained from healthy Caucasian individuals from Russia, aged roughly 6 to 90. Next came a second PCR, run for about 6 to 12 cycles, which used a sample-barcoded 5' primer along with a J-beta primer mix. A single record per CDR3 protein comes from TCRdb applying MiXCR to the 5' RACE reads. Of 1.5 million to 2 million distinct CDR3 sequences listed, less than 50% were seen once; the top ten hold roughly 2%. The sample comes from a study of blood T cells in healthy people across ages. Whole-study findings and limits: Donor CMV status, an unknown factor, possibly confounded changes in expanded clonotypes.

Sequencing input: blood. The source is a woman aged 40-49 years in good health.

CDR3 amino acids: CASSQQGVPYNEQYF. CDR3 nucleotides: TGCGCCAGCAGCCAACAGGGGGTTCCCTACAATGAGCAGTACTTC. The chain links TRBV4-3 to TRBJ2-1; TRBD1 matches at 7 bases. The DNA end favors TRBJ2-7, so the J call may be wrong. CDR3 length: 15 amino acids. From germline, CDR1 is LGHNA and CDR2 YSLEER.